These 15 T cell receptor beta chains were sequenced from one sample in a study of shared clonotypes between healthy human individuals. Method: immunoSEQ multiplex PCR; TCRdb's copy keeps in-frame clones and lacks some. The sample holds 400,000 to 600,000 clones, around 79% seen once. The sequenced material came from PBMCs. These receptors were collected from a woman aged 40 to 55 in good health. Some clones in this sample may be carry-over from other donors' samples.

The sample holds one count of this clone. V usage is TRBV19 and J usage is TRBJ2-2; 7 bases map to TRBD2. Germline values: CDR1 LNHDA, CDR2 SQIVND (reference sequence). Trimming cost V 5 bases and J 6 bases; bases outside gene matches: 9. This CDR3 is 15 amino acids long. The CDR3 DNA sequence: TGTGCCAGTAGTCCAGCGGGACCATGGGCCGGGGAGCTGTTTTTT. Translating gives CASSPAGPWAGELFF.

The chain joins TRBV5-6 to TRBJ2-3; D is unclear. This CDR3 has 14 residues. Germline CDR1 SGHDT, CDR2 YYEEEE. V dropped 4 bases and J dropped 3 bases, with 12 bases sitting between them. The CDR3 DNA follows: TGTGCCAGCAGCACCGGGCCCCCGACAGATACGCAGTATTTT. Translation gives CASSTGPPTDTQYF.

The V and J genes are TRBV7-9 and TRBJ2-3; the match to TRBD2 covers 8 bases. The V and J ends lost 3 bases and 4 bases, in that order; junction bases with no gene match: 6. The CDR3 has 15 residues. Germline CDR1 and CDR2: SEHNR and FQNEAQ (reference sequence). CDR3 residues: CASSLVLAGPDTQYF. In DNA, the CDR3 is TGTGCCAGCAGCTTGGTCTTAGCGGGACCAGATACGCAGTATTTT.

The chain links TRBV28 to TRBJ1-3, with D possibly TRBD1 on 6 matching bases. Trimming stripped 5 bases from V and 0 bases from J, with 14 bases between. From germline, CDR1 is MDHEN and CDR2 SYDVKM. This CDR3 is 16 amino acids long. CDR3: CASSGGGGGSGNTIYF. CDR3 nucleotide sequence: TGTGCCAGCAGTGGAGGGGGGGGAGGCTCTGGAAACACCATATATTTT.

The chain links TRBV28 to TRBJ2-7; D is uncertain. The V end was cut by 4 bases, the J end by 3 bases, with 7 bases between. The CDR3 spans 12 residues. The V gene's germline CDR1 is MDHEN and CDR2 SYDVKM. This CDR3 reads CASSSQIYEQYF. CDR3 sequence (DNA): TGTGCCAGCAGTTCTCAAATCTACGAGCAGTACTTC.

This clone was found a few times. The gene calls are TRBV27 and TRBJ2-1, with 7 bases fitting TRBD1. Germline CDR1 is MNHEY and CDR2 is SMNVEV (reference sequence). V was clipped by 8 bases and J by 3 bases; unmatched bases: 10. The length of the CDR3 is 15 residues. The CDR3 coding sequence is TGTGCCAGCCACACTAGGGGGCGACTCTACAATGAGCAGTTCTTC. It translates to CASHTRGRLYNEQFF.

CDR3 sequence (DNA): TGTGCCAGCAGGAGAGACAGGGGGTCGTATGATGAGCAGTTCTTC. Translated: CASRRDRGSYDEQFF. The gene calls are TRBV7-2 and TRBJ2-1, with 9 bases matching TRBD1. V lost 6 bases, J lost 8 bases, and 11 bases stayed unmatched. Germline V gives CDR1 SGHTA, CDR2 FQGNSA. The CDR3 spans 15 residues. The variable domain in full, completed from reference TRBV7-2 and TRBJ2-1, reads GAGVSQSPSNKVTEKGKDVELRCDPISGHTALYWYRQSLGQGLEFLIYFQGNSAPDKSGLPSDRFSAERTGGSVSTLTIQRTQQEDSAVYLCASRRDRGSYDEQFFGPGTRLTVL.

This rearrangement joins TRBV11-2 to TRBJ2-1, with D perhaps matching TRBD1 (6 bases). Germline CDR1 SGHAT, CDR2 FQNNGV. Between the trimmed V and J ends, which lost 3 bases and 9 bases, there was a span of 15 bases. The CDR3 length is 14 residues. CDR3: CASSFGGRSAEQFF. CDR3 coding DNA: TGTGCCAGCAGCTTTGGGGGCCGGTCTGCTGAGCAGTTCTTC.

V gene TRBV7-6 combines with J gene TRBJ2-1; tentatively, D is TRBD1 (5 bases). CDR1 and CDR2 from the germline V gene are SGHVS and FNYEAQ. The germline V and J ends were trimmed by 3 bases and 3 bases, with 12 bases remaining between them. The CDR3 extends over 15 amino acids. CDR3 protein: CASSFGAAVYNEQFF. In nucleotides, the CDR3 is TGTGCCAGCAGCTTTGGGGCGGCCGTCTACAATGAGCAGTTCTTC.

The genes are TRBV10-3 and TRBJ2-2; D uncertain. V lost 3 bases to trimming and J lost 6 bases, with 8 bases between them. In germline, CDR1 is ENHRY, CDR2 SYGVKD. The CDR3 is 13 amino acids. The CDR3 DNA sequence: TGTGCCATCAGTGAAGGTGACCCCGGGGAGCTGTTTTTT. Its protein is CAISEGDPGELFF.

V is TRBV5-1 and J is TRBJ2-2; tentative D call: TRBD1 (5 bases). Germline CDR1 reads SGHRS; CDR2 reads YFSETQ. V was clipped by 0 bases and J by 5 bases, with 8 bases between them. CDR3 length: 14 amino acids. The CDR3 bases are TGCGCCAGCAGCTTGGGACAGAAGACCGGGGAGCTGTTTTTT. It encodes CASSLGQKTGELFF.

The V call is TRBV28, the J call TRBJ2-3; 9 positions agree with TRBD1. The trim removed 3 bases at V and 5 bases at J, leaving 9 bases unmatched. The germline gives CDR1 MDHEN, CDR2 SYDVKM. The CDR3 is 16 residues long. The CDR3 spells CASSFLGTGFEDTQYF. Written as DNA, the CDR3 is TGTGCCAGCAGTTTTCTTGGGACAGGGTTTGAAGATACGCAGTATTTT.

The J gene is TRBJ2-1, the V gene TRBV5-1, with a possible D match to TRBD2 (6 bases). V lost 3 bases and J lost 8, with 24 bases in between. Germline-derived CDR1 and CDR2 are SGHRS and YFSETQ. The CDR3 is made up of 17 amino acids. The CDR3 loop reads CASSWVNAGNRVDEQFF. CDR3 bases: TGCGCCAGCAGCTGGGTTAACGCGGGAAATCGTGTGGATGAGCAGTTCTTC.

This chain connects TRBV27 to TRBJ2-5, with 7 nucleotides matching TRBD2. The DNA end is a closer match to TRBJ2-7, so the J assignment may be wrong. The CDR3 is 13 amino acids. Germline V gene lookup returns CDR1 MNHEY and CDR2 SMNVEV (reference sequence). CDR3 sequence (DNA): TGTGCCAGCAGTTTATTCGGGAGGCACGAGCAGTACTTC. Encoded protein: CASSLFGRHEQYF.

The rearrangement joins TRBV5-6 to TRBJ2-5; weak D call: TRBD2 (5 bases). Trimming removed 0 bases at V and 5 bases at J, with 17 bases between. Germline-derived CDR1 and CDR2 are SGHDT and YYEEEE. The length of the CDR3 is 16 residues. The CDR3 nucleotides are TGTGCCAGCAGCTTGGTCGAGGCTGGAGGCGGGGAGACCCAGTACTTC. Its protein product is CASSLVEAGGGETQYF.